This T cell receptor beta chain stems from a study of OX40 agonist ivuxolimab in advanced cancers. Across the whole study: The study enrolled dose-escalation patients with hepatocellular carcinoma, melanoma, renal cell or head and neck cancer.

Study observations and caveats: Expanded clones were, on average, more numerous among CD8+ T cells than CD4+.

Clones were sequenced by immunoSEQ multiplex PCR, and TCRdb holds only the in-frame ones, with some missing. There are approximately 77,000 clones in the sample; over 80% occur only once, and around 1.7% lies in the top ten. A word on this clone: Its cognate antigen is unknown.

With 6 bases clipped from V and 4 bases from J, the junction kept 6 bases outside the gene matches. There are 13 residues in the CDR3. Germline V CDR1 and CDR2: MNHNS, SASEGT. Material: CD4+ or CD8+ T cells sorted from blood, obtained in a trial of the OX40 agonist ivuxolimab. This chain connects TRBV6-1 to TRBJ2-7; TRBD2 matches at 7 bases. The sequence was collected from an adult with an advanced solid tumor such as melanoma, head and neck, liver or kidney cancer. The CDR3 DNA follows: TGTGCCAGCAGCGTGGGGGGGGGATACGAGCAGTACTTC. As protein: CASSVGGGYEQYF.